This is a list of T cell receptor beta chains from one sample in a study of CD8+CD57+ T cells in acquired aplastic anemia. In TCRdb, the reads were re-called with MiXCR into one record per CDR3 protein. The table lists around 430,000 distinct CDR3 sequences, around 30% of them singletons, with 0.82% in the top ten. Material: sorted CD4+, CD8+, or CD8+CD57+ T cells (not recorded which) from PBMCs. These receptors came from a human donor with aplastic anemia. Both conserved end residues are part of each CDR3. A D gene is named only where the DNA matches it firmly. Clone size appears in some rows only: once, few, many, or a class for an expanded clone.

cdr3_length: 14; d_call: -; v_call: TRBV12-3/TRBV12-4; j_call: TRBJ1-5; clone_size: few; cdr3_nt: TGTGCCAGCAGTACCCGACAGAGCAATCAGCCCCAGCATTTT; cdr3_aa: CASSTRQSNQPQHF
cdr3_length: 14; d_call: TRBD1; v_call: TRBV3-1; j_call: TRBJ1-1; clone_size: -; cdr3_nt: TGTGCCAGCAGGGGGGACAGAATGAACACTGAAGCTTTCTTT; cdr3_aa: CASRGDRMNTEAFF
cdr3_length: 14; d_call: TRBD2; v_call: TRBV6-1; j_call: TRBJ2-7; clone_size: few; cdr3_nt: TGTGCCAGCAGTGAACGCGGGAGTCCCGACGAGCAGTACTTC; cdr3_aa: CASSERGSPDEQYF
cdr3_length: 14; d_call: TRBD2; v_call: TRBV10-1; j_call: TRBJ2-7; clone_size: -; cdr3_nt: TGTGCCAGCAGCCAGGCGGGGGGGCGGGGGGAGCAGTACTTC; cdr3_aa: CASSQAGGRGEQYF
cdr3_length: 16; d_call: -; v_call: TRBV2; j_call: TRBJ1-5; clone_size: many; cdr3_nt: TGTGCCAGCAGTGTCCGTCAGGGGTTTGGTAATCAGCCCCAGCATTTT; cdr3_aa: CASSVRQGFGNQPQHF
cdr3_length: 12; d_call: -; v_call: TRBV20-1; j_call: TRBJ2-5; clone_size: -; cdr3_nt: TGCAGTGCTAGTAGTACGAAAGAGACCCAGTACTTC; cdr3_aa: CSASSTKETQYF
cdr3_length: 14; d_call: -; v_call: TRBV25-1; j_call: TRBJ2-7; clone_size: -; cdr3_nt: TGTGCCAGCAGACAAGGGGCCACAGCCTACGAGCAGTACTTC; cdr3_aa: CASRQGATAYEQYF
cdr3_length: 13; d_call: -; v_call: TRBV20-1; j_call: TRBJ2-1; clone_size: -; cdr3_nt: TGCAGTGTTCTGCCGAGTGCCTACAATGAGCAGTTCTTC; cdr3_aa: CSVLPSAYNEQFF
cdr3_length: 14; d_call: TRBD1; v_call: TRBV5-1; j_call: TRBJ2-2; clone_size: few; cdr3_nt: TGCGCCAGCACGCCGGGACAGGGGACCGGGGAGCTGTTTTTT; cdr3_aa: CASTPGQGTGELFF
cdr3_length: 15; d_call: TRBD1; v_call: TRBV19; j_call: TRBJ1-6; clone_size: -; cdr3_nt: TGTGCCAGTAGCTCCCTTGAGACAGGGGTTTCACCCCTCCACTTT; cdr3_aa: CASSSLETGVSPLHF
cdr3_length: 15; d_call: -; v_call: TRBV2; j_call: TRBJ2-5; clone_size: many; cdr3_nt: TGTGCCAGCATGGGGTCTGCGGGGTTGGGAGAGACCCAGTACTTC; cdr3_aa: CASMGSAGLGETQYF
cdr3_length: 17; d_call: -; v_call: TRBV9; j_call: TRBJ2-2; clone_size: few; cdr3_nt: TGTGCCAGCAGCGTAGCTACGGGGGCTGCGAACACCGGGGAGCTGTTTTTT; cdr3_aa: CASSVATGAANTGELFF
cdr3_length: 13; d_call: -; v_call: TRBV12-3/TRBV12-4; j_call: TRBJ2-3; clone_size: -; cdr3_nt: TGTGCCAGCAGTTTACAGGTGTCATATACGCAGTATTTT; cdr3_aa: CASSLQVSYTQYF
cdr3_length: 13; d_call: -; v_call: TRBV10-3; j_call: TRBJ1-2; clone_size: many; cdr3_nt: TGTGCCATCAGCGAGGGACAAGACTATGGCTACACCTTC; cdr3_aa: CAISEGQDYGYTF
cdr3_length: 15; d_call: TRBD2; v_call: TRBV20-1; j_call: TRBJ2-3; clone_size: -; cdr3_nt: TGCAGTAAGGCTAGCGGGAGCGGGGGCACAGATACGCAGTATTTT; cdr3_aa: CSKASGSGGTDTQYF
cdr3_length: 15; d_call: TRBD1; v_call: TRBV7-6; j_call: TRBJ2-1; clone_size: few; cdr3_nt: TGTGCCAGCAGCTTAGCAGGGGGCAAGATCAATGAGCAGTTCTTC; cdr3_aa: CASSLAGGKINEQFF
cdr3_length: 12; d_call: -; v_call: TRBV11-2; j_call: TRBJ2-1; clone_size: -; cdr3_nt: TGTGCCAGCAGCCAGGGACCGCTCAAGCAGTTCTTC; cdr3_aa: CASSQGPLKQFF
cdr3_length: 17; d_call: -; v_call: TRBV14; j_call: TRBJ2-3; clone_size: once; cdr3_nt: TGTGCCAGCAGCCCTACCTTTTATCCTGCGGGGACAGATACGCAGTATTTT; cdr3_aa: CASSPTFYPAGTDTQYF
cdr3_length: 15; d_call: -; v_call: TRBV20-1; j_call: TRBJ2-3; clone_size: many; cdr3_nt: TGCAGTGCTAGAGCCGGGACTGGCAACACAGATACGCAGTATTTT; cdr3_aa: CSARAGTGNTDTQYF
cdr3_length: 15; d_call: -; v_call: TRBV5-4; j_call: TRBJ1-6; clone_size: many; cdr3_nt: TGTGCCAGCAGCTTGCGGCAGGGGACGGATTCACCCCTCCACTTT; cdr3_aa: CASSLRQGTDSPLHF
cdr3_length: 14; d_call: -; v_call: TRBV12-3/TRBV12-4; j_call: TRBJ1-3; clone_size: -; cdr3_nt: TGTGCCAGCAGTGAGGGACGGCCTGGAAACACCATATATTTT; cdr3_aa: CASSEGRPGNTIYF
cdr3_length: 12; d_call: -; v_call: TRBV20-1; j_call: TRBJ2-2; clone_size: -; cdr3_nt: TGCAGCCTTTCTAGGAACACCGGGGAGCTGTTTTTT; cdr3_aa: CSLSRNTGELFF
cdr3_length: 15; d_call: -; v_call: TRBV10-3; j_call: TRBJ2-7; clone_size: -; cdr3_nt: TGTGCCATCAGTGACCGAACAAGGAGCTCCTACGAGCAGTACTTC; cdr3_aa: CAISDRTRSSYEQYF
cdr3_length: 10; d_call: -; v_call: TRBV20-1; j_call: TRBJ2-3; clone_size: many; cdr3_nt: TGCAGTGCTAGGGAAGATACGCAGTATTTT; cdr3_aa: CSAREDTQYF
cdr3_length: 14; d_call: -; v_call: TRBV20-1; j_call: TRBJ1-1; clone_size: few; cdr3_nt: TGCAGTGCCCGGGACACTGGGGGAGACACTGAAGCTTTCTTT; cdr3_aa: CSARDTGGDTEAFF
cdr3_length: 11; d_call: -; v_call: TRBV3-1; j_call: TRBJ2-5; clone_size: few; cdr3_nt: TGTGCCAGCAGCCAAGATCCGACCCAGTACTTC; cdr3_aa: CASSQDPTQYF
cdr3_length: 14; d_call: -; v_call: TRBV10-1; j_call: TRBJ1-6; clone_size: -; cdr3_nt: TGCTCCAGCAGTGCCATAGGGGGGAATTCACCCCTCCACTTT; cdr3_aa: CSSSAIGGNSPLHF
cdr3_length: 13; d_call: -; v_call: TRBV7-2; j_call: TRBJ1-1; clone_size: few; cdr3_nt: TGTGCCAGCAGCCGTGAACCGGGATCGGAGGCTTTCTTT; cdr3_aa: CASSREPGSEAFF
cdr3_length: 13; d_call: -; v_call: TRBV6-4; j_call: TRBJ2-4; clone_size: few; cdr3_nt: TGTGCCAGCAGTGTCGTAGACGGGGACATTCAGTACTTC; cdr3_aa: CASSVVDGDIQYF
cdr3_length: 13; d_call: TRBD1; v_call: TRBV10-2; j_call: TRBJ1-1; clone_size: -; cdr3_nt: TGCGCCATCGCGACAGGGGAATATGGTGAAGCTTTCTTT; cdr3_aa: CAIATGEYGEAFF
cdr3_length: 13; d_call: -; v_call: TRBV10-2; j_call: TRBJ2-7; clone_size: many; cdr3_nt: TGCGCCAGCAGTCCCCAAATGGCGGGCGAGCAGTACTTC; cdr3_aa: CASSPQMAGEQYF
cdr3_length: 15; d_call: -; v_call: TRBV19; j_call: TRBJ2-2; clone_size: few; cdr3_nt: TGTGCCAGTACAGTACAGGGTAGAAGATCCGGGGAGCTGTTTTTT; cdr3_aa: CASTVQGRRSGELFF
cdr3_length: 13; d_call: -; v_call: TRBV30; j_call: TRBJ1-3; clone_size: few; cdr3_nt: TGTGCCTGGAGTACGGGACTCCTAAACACCATATATTTT; cdr3_aa: CAWSTGLLNTIYF
cdr3_length: 12; d_call: TRBD1; v_call: TRBV12-3/TRBV12-4; j_call: TRBJ1-3; clone_size: -; cdr3_nt: TGTGCCAGCAGCTTAACAGGGGGCTTTAATTATTTT; cdr3_aa: CASSLTGGFNYF
cdr3_length: 15; d_call: TRBD1; v_call: TRBV12-3/TRBV12-4; j_call: TRBJ1-2; clone_size: once; cdr3_nt: TGTGCCAGCAGTTGGGACCCCGGGACAGTTTATGGCTACACCTTC; cdr3_aa: CASSWDPGTVYGYTF
cdr3_length: 15; d_call: -; v_call: TRBV10-1; j_call: TRBJ1-2; clone_size: -; cdr3_nt: TGCGCCAGCAGTGAGAGCGACAGGACCCCCTATGGCTACACCTTC; cdr3_aa: CASSESDRTPYGYTF
cdr3_length: 17; d_call: TRBD2; v_call: TRBV24-1; j_call: TRBJ2-2; clone_size: few; cdr3_nt: TGTGCCACCAGTGATCCGTTGGGAGGGATGGACACCGGGGAGCTGTTTTTT; cdr3_aa: CATSDPLGGMDTGELFF
cdr3_length: 13; d_call: -; v_call: TRBV10-3; j_call: TRBJ2-1; clone_size: few; cdr3_nt: TGTGCCATCAGGGAGGACAGCTACAATGAGCAGTTCTTC; cdr3_aa: CAIREDSYNEQFF
cdr3_length: 17; d_call: -; v_call: TRBV19; j_call: TRBJ1-6; clone_size: many; cdr3_nt: TGTGCCAGTAGTTCCTTAGGATCTTCACAATATAATTCACCCCTCCACTTT; cdr3_aa: CASSSLGSSQYNSPLHF
cdr3_length: 15; d_call: -; v_call: TRBV5-1; j_call: TRBJ1-4; clone_size: few; cdr3_nt: TGCGCCAGCAGCCTTACTGCGGGTACTAATGAAAAACTGTTTTTT; cdr3_aa: CASSLTAGTNEKLFF
cdr3_length: 12; d_call: -; v_call: TRBV10-3; j_call: TRBJ2-7; clone_size: -; cdr3_nt: TGTGCCAGCAGTTACCCCCCTTGGCTGCAGTACTTC; cdr3_aa: CASSYPPWLQYF
cdr3_length: 15; d_call: TRBD1; v_call: TRBV10-3; j_call: TRBJ2-1; clone_size: -; cdr3_nt: TGTGCCATCAGTGAAACAGGGGGCTACTACAATGAGCAGTTCTTC; cdr3_aa: CAISETGGYYNEQFF
cdr3_length: 16; d_call: -; v_call: TRBV7-2; j_call: TRBJ2-7; clone_size: -; cdr3_nt: TGTGCCAGCAGCTTAAGATTCGGCGTCTCTCCAGACGAGCAGTACTTC; cdr3_aa: CASSLRFGVSPDEQYF
cdr3_length: 16; d_call: TRBD2; v_call: TRBV2; j_call: TRBJ2-1; clone_size: many; cdr3_nt: TGTGCCAGCAAAGGTGGCTCCGGGACTAGCTACAATGAGCAGTTCTTC; cdr3_aa: CASKGGSGTSYNEQFF
cdr3_length: 12; d_call: -; v_call: TRBV20-1; j_call: TRBJ2-7; clone_size: -; cdr3_nt: TGCAGTGCTAAAGAGGGGAGCAACGAGCAGTACTTC; cdr3_aa: CSAKEGSNEQYF
cdr3_length: 11; d_call: -; v_call: TRBV9; j_call: TRBJ1-2; clone_size: many; cdr3_nt: TGTGCCAGCAGGACTTACCATGGCTACACCTTC; cdr3_aa: CASRTYHGYTF